This TCR beta chain is drawn from a study of CD8 T cells in Susac syndrome. The V end was cut by 9 bases, the J end by 5 bases, with 19 bases between. The CDR3 covers 15 residues. Germline CDR1 reads LNHDA; CDR2 reads SQIVND (reference sequence). The authors reverse transcribed about 0.45 to 1 ug RNA with random hexamers. TCRdb ran MiXCR on the immunoSEQ multiplex PCR reads and lists one entry per CDR3 protein. The sample includes under 150,000 distinct CDR3 sequences, roughly 76% of them seen just once. The sequenced sample was CD8+ T cells from PBMCs. The V gene is TRBV19, the J gene TRBJ2-2, with a tentative D call TRBD1 (6 bases). The TCR was taken from a human donor with multiple sclerosis. The CDR3 sequence is CASKRGRGWTGELFF. The CDR3 DNA reads TGTGCCAGCAAAAGGGGGAGAGGATGGACCGGGGAGCTGTTTTTT.